The entry that follows covers one T cell receptor (beta chain) sequence. This clonotype has only a few counts. There is no known antigen for this receptor. Qualities for individual bases were not recorded, and no much larger clone is one base off. The data are from a study of T-cell memory formation after mild COVID-19 listed by TCRdb under 2021. With regard to the full study: Most TCR sequence clusters were specific to one of the two donors. In two donors, T-cell clones that expanded and contracted after mild COVID-19 were followed by sequencing TCRalpha and TCRbeta repertoires longitudinally. The cohort was made up of two young adult volunteers, one female and one male, who were previously healthy. Study-level results and caveats: Whether the second-wave clones peaking on day 37 were SARS-CoV-2 specific was not confirmed. Contracting CD4+ clones turned up mainly in the CM and EM memory subsets, whereas EMRA was where CD8+ clones were enriched. Some responding clones were detected in pre-infection memory, which suggested that pre-existing cross-reactive memory T cells had joined the SARS-CoV-2 response. From day 15 to 85, contracting clones showed balanced CD4/CD8 phenotypes, whereas a second wave of clones that expanded from day 15 to 37 leaned towards CD4+. The study included only a couple of mild cases, and larger cohorts that include severe cases with pre-infection samples were judged to be necessary.

The sequencer listed for this sample is Illumina NovaSeq 6000. TCRalpha and TCRbeta cDNA libraries were constructed by 5'RACE with constant-segment primers, with sample barcodes and unique molecular identifiers being introduced. RNA was extracted from every sample with Trizol reagent. Libraries were amplified in two PCR steps, with a second sample barcode and Illumina TruSeq adapters added in the second step. Libraries were sequenced on an Illumina NovaSeq with 2 x 150 bp paired-end reads. As for how the authors treated the data: Demultiplexing of reads and collapsing into UMI-guided consensus sequences were performed with migec v1.2.7. With mixcr v2.1.11, UMI consensuses were aligned to TRA and TRB V and J templates and assembled into clonotypes. A clonotype was counted as expanded or contracted only if both edgeR and NoisET called the change significant, with noise models trained on biological replicates. For edgeR calls, the thresholds were a false discovery rate-adjusted p below 0.01 and a log2 fold-change of 1. As an exploratory analysis of dynamics, PCA with hierarchical clustering was applied to max-normalized trajectories of the 1000 most abundant clonotypes. Each responding clone was given a CD4 or CD8 phenotype based on the CD4+ and CD8+ repertoires, which had been sequenced separately. The raw public data were reprocessed by TCRdb itself: fastp quality trimming at Q25, MiXCR clonotype calling, in-frame beta chains only. Rows matching on CDR3 protein sequence are summarized as one entry with the most common DNA and genes. The V and J calls and clone size come from TCRdb's table, not from the authors' own analysis. Counted in this sample were 100,000 to 150,000 distinct CDR3 sequences; roughly 6% of them appeared once. The ten largest make up about 2.2% of the sample.

Ficoll-Paque density gradient centrifugation was used to isolate PBMCs. The CDR3, cysteine through phenylalanine, is 15 amino acids long. The DNA shown is the 45-base CDR3, in frame from base 1. V loses 3 bases, J loses 0 bases, and the germline ends lie 8 bases apart. From a lookup of the germline V gene, CDR1 and CDR2 are SGHTA and FQGTGA. The sequence is built from TRBV7-3 and TRBJ2-2; a tentative D call is TRBD2 (6 bases match). The receptor was isolated from an adult woman who had mild COVID-19 (a few samples of this study predate the infection). The sample titles of this study are shuffled in the database, so cell type and time point are left out; the donor was told from shared clones. Sequences were obtained from PBMCs or a T cell subset sorted from them (not recorded which). The DNA sequence is as follows: TGTGCCAGCAGCTTTAGCGGCGCGAACACCGGGGAGCTGTTTTTT. Protein translation: CASSFSGANTGELFF.